Each of the 16 T cell receptor beta chains below was sequenced from the same sample in a study of T cell changes during pregnancy in multiple sclerosis. Clones were sequenced by immunoSEQ multiplex PCR, and TCRdb holds only the in-frame ones, with some missing. Among 50,000 or so clones listed, 85% to 95% were seen once. The sample consisted of peripheral blood, taken in the third trimester of pregnancy. The receptors were sampled from a female donor with multiple sclerosis, enrolled in a pregnancy study.

The chain uses TRBV6-6 and TRBJ1-2; D not certain. V lost 2 bases and J lost 3, with 7 bases in between. The CDR3 runs to 13 residues. Germline V gene lookup returns CDR1 MNHNY and CDR2 SVGAGI (reference sequence). DNA of the CDR3: TGTGCCAGCAGTTACGGCGGTGACTATGGCTACACCTTC. It yields the protein CASSYGGDYGYTF.

The chain links TRBV25-1 to TRBJ2-1; D perhaps matches TRBD2 (5 bases). CDR3 length: 13 amino acids. With 3 bases removed from V and 6 bases from J, the gap between germline ends came to 9 bases. Germline V CDR1 and CDR2: MGHDK, SYGVNS. The CDR3, as DNA: TGTGCCAGCAGTGACGTCGAGGGCAATGAGCAGTTCTTC. Protein product: CASSDVEGNEQFF.

The rearrangement uses TRBV7-9 and TRBJ1-1; maybe TRBD1 (5 bases). This CDR3 contains 14 residues. Trimming took 0 bases from V and 5 from J, leaving 10 bases between them. The germline gives CDR1 SEHNR, CDR2 FQNEAQ (reference sequence). CDR3 DNA: TGTGCCAGCAGCTTAGCAGGGGTTGAGACTGAAGCTTTCTTT. Translated: CASSLAGVETEAFF.

The V call is TRBV15, the J call TRBJ2-1, with a possible D match to TRBD2 (7 bases). Germline V gene data show CDR1 as LNHNV and CDR2 as YYDKDF (reference sequence). This CDR3 has 16 amino acids. Trimming shortened V by 5 bases and J by 6 bases, and 20 bases separated the two germline ends. DNA of the CDR3: TGTGCCACCAGCCCCGGGGGCGGGGGACTACCCAATGAGCAGTTCTTC. Its protein is CATSPGGGGLPNEQFF.

The CDR3 region is CASSLLGSEQFF. In nucleotides, the CDR3 is TGTGCCAGCAGCCTCCTCGGGAGTGAGCAGTTCTTC. The rearrangement uses TRBV28 and TRBJ2-1; tentative D call: TRBD2 (6 bases). The CDR3 sequence is 12 residues long. Trimming took 6 bases from V and 9 from J, leaving 12 bases between them. CDR1 and CDR2 (germline): MDHEN, SYDVKM.

This clone has just one count. V gene TRBV5-1 combines with J gene TRBJ1-1; 7 positions match TRBD1. The trim removed 3 bases at V and 0 bases at J, leaving 11 bases unmatched. This CDR3 spans 17 amino acids. Germline assignment: CDR1 SGHRS and CDR2 YFSETQ. The CDR3 here is CASSSTGEVGLNTEAFF. CDR3 bases: TGCGCCAGCAGCTCCACAGGGGAAGTGGGCTTGAACACTGAAGCTTTCTTT.

About this clone itself: This CDR3 is also generated by other DNA sequences in the sample. The rearrangement links TRBV9 to TRBJ2-1, with D unclear. V lost 0 bases, J lost 0 bases, and 7 bases lay in between. The CDR3 runs 15 residues. Germline CDR1 and CDR2: SGDLS and YYNGEE. CDR3 sequence: CASSVVPSSYNEQFF. The DNA of the CDR3 is TGTGCCAGCAGCGTAGTACCGAGCTCCTACAATGAGCAGTTCTTC.

The V gene is TRBV6-5, the J gene TRBJ2-1, with D perhaps TRBD2 (6 bases). Trimming took off 7 bases at V and 4 bases at J, with 17 bases between the two ends. Per the germline V gene, CDR1 is MNHEY and CDR2 is SVGAGI. CDR3 length: 15 amino acids. The CDR3 sequence: CASTTFWGRYNEQFF. CDR3 nucleotide sequence: TGTGCCAGCACCACCTTCTGGGGGAGGTACAATGAGCAGTTCTTC.

This chain connects TRBV29-1 to TRBJ2-5; TRBD1 is a possible D gene (6 bases). Trimming took 6 bases from V and 4 from J, leaving 12 bases between them. Germline CDR1 SQVTM, CDR2 ANQGSEA. The CDR3 spans 12 residues. CDR3 sequence (DNA): TGCAGCGTCGCAGGGGATCGAGAGACCCAGTACTTC. Protein sequence: CSVAGDRETQYF.

The chain combines TRBV5-6 with TRBJ1-5; no clear D. Germline V gives CDR1 SGHDT, CDR2 YYEEEE. This CDR3 comprises 13 residues. Trimming removed 0 bases at V and 4 bases at J, with 5 bases between. CDR3 loop: CASSLAQNQPQHF. CDR3 coding DNA: TGTGCCAGCAGCTTGGCCCAGAATCAGCCCCAGCATTTT.

This chain links TRBV18 with TRBJ1-1; possibly TRBD1 for D (5 bases). Trimming took 4 bases from V and 1 from J, leaving 10 bases between them. The CDR3 covers 14 residues. Germline V lookup: CDR1 KGHSH, CDR2 LQKENI. CDR3 sequence reads: CASSLIDRNTEAFF. Here the CDR3 DNA reads TGTGCCAGCTCACTCATCGACAGGAACACTGAAGCTTTCTTT. Looking up the rest from reference TRBV18 and TRBJ1-1 gives the full variable domain: NAGVMQNPRHLVRRRGQEARLRCSPMKGHSHVYWYRQLPEEGLKFMVYLQKENIIDESGMPKERFSAEFPKEGPSILRIQQVVRGDSAAYFCASSLIDRNTEAFFGQGTRLTVV.

The J gene is TRBJ2-2, the V gene TRBV4-1, with 15 bases identical to TRBD2. The CDR3 is made up of 20 amino acids. Germline V gene data show CDR1 as MGHRA and CDR2 as YSYEKL. Trimming removed 2 bases from V and 7 bases from J; junction bases left unmatched: 14. CDR3 amino acids: CASSQPPGLAGGPGVGELFF. As DNA, the CDR3 is TGCGCCAGCAGCCAACCCCCGGGACTAGCGGGAGGTCCAGGGGTCGGGGAGCTGTTTTTT.

The chain is built from TRBV10-3 and TRBJ2-1, with TRBD1 matching over 7 bases. CDR1 and CDR2 (germline): ENHRY, SYGVKD. V gave up 3 bases and J gave up 0 bases; unmatched junction bases: 5. The CDR3 extends over 16 amino acids. This CDR3 is CAISDRTGLSYNEQFF. The CDR3 region has the DNA TGTGCCATCAGTGACCGGACAGGCCTCTCCTACAATGAGCAGTTCTTC.

The V and J genes are TRBV6-1 and TRBJ1-6; D is ambiguous. The CDR3 extends over 13 amino acids. V lost 0 bases and J lost 7, with 4 bases in between. The V gene's germline CDR1 is MNHNS and CDR2 SASEGT. The CDR3 region is CASSEARNSPLHF. CDR3 sequence (DNA): TGTGCCAGCAGTGAAGCCCGGAATTCACCCCTCCACTTT.

The chain joins TRBV12-5 to TRBJ2-5; TRBD1 aligns across 9 bases. CDR3 length: 14 residues. Trimming took 9 bases from V and 3 from J; bases not matched to a gene: 8. Germline loops: CDR1 LGHNT, CDR2 FRNRAP. The CDR3 reads CASLYGQGKETQYF. In DNA, the CDR3 is TGTGCTAGCTTATATGGACAGGGGAAAGAGACCCAGTACTTC.

This clone was seen once. This chain joins TRBV11-2 and TRBJ2-6; D is undetermined. Between the trimmed V and J ends, which lost 3 bases and 2 bases, there was a span of 2 bases. The CDR3 runs to 13 residues. Germline-derived CDR1 and CDR2 are SGHAT and FQNNGV. The CDR3 DNA follows: TGTGCCAGCAGCTTCACTGGGGCCAACGTCCTGACTTTC. This gives the protein CASSFTGANVLTF.